The 13 T cell receptor beta chains reported below all come from one sample, sequenced in a study of blood T cells in healthy people across ages. Primed by a sample-barcoded 5' primer and a J-beta primer mix, a second PCR proceeded for 7 to 11 cycles. Via MiXCR, TCRdb re-called the 5' RACE reads, giving one row per CDR3 protein. This table has about 1 million distinct CDR3 sequences, roughly 45% appearing once. The sample taken for sequencing was blood. These receptors all stem from a woman aged 55-70 years in good health.

There are a few counts of this clonotype. CDR3 DNA sequence: TGTGCCACCACGACAGGGGACAATCAGCCCCAGCATTTT. This codes for CATTTGDNQPQHF. V is TRBV24-1 and J is TRBJ1-5; 8 positions match TRBD1. V lost 8 bases, J lost 3 bases, and 2 bases stayed unmatched. The length of the CDR3 is 13 residues. Germline CDR1 KGHDR, CDR2 SFDVKD.

V gene TRBV4-2 combines with J gene TRBJ2-7; 7 bases are shared with TRBD2. V was clipped by 0 bases and J by 6 bases; unmatched bases: 5. Germline V gene sequence: CDR1 LGHNA, CDR2 YNFKEQ. CDR3 length: 14 residues. CDR3 region: CASSQEPLAVEQYF. In nucleotides, the CDR3 is TGTGCCAGCAGCCAAGAACCCCTAGCGGTCGAGCAGTACTTC.

A remark on this clonotype: This may stem from a read error, because a much larger clone lies one nucleotide away. V and J are TRBV20-1 and TRBJ2-1, with TRBD2 matching 12 bases. The CDR3 consists of 14 residues. Per the germline V gene, CDR1 is DFQATT and CDR2 is SNEGSKA (reference sequence). The V and J ends lost 7 bases and 7 bases, in that order; junction bases with no gene match: 8. CDR3 bases: TGCAGTGTCATGACTAGCGGGAGAACAAATGAGCAGTTCTTC. Its protein product is CSVMTSGRTNEQFF.

In this sample, this clonotype turned up a few times. The chain couples TRBV28 to TRBJ2-6, with D hard to call. The CDR3 runs 15 residues. V was pared by 2 bases and J by 0 bases, with 5 bases between. Looked up from germline, CDR1 is MDHEN and CDR2 is SYDVKM. Here the CDR3 reads CASSLADSGANVLTF. The CDR3 DNA is TGTGCCAGCAGTTTAGCGGACTCTGGGGCCAACGTCCTGACTTTC.

V usage is TRBV7-9 and J usage is TRBJ2-4; D is undetermined. The CDR3 totals 17 residues. The V gene's germline CDR1 is SEHNR and CDR2 FQNEAQ (reference sequence). Trimming cost V 5 bases and J 1 base, with 18 bases left between them. Here the CDR3 DNA reads TGTGCCAGCAGCGCCCTCGTGGGCAACGTTGCCAAAAACATTCAGTACTTC. Amino acid sequence: CASSALVGNVAKNIQYF.

The V call is TRBV11-2, the J call TRBJ2-5, with 11 nucleotides matching TRBD2. V shed 9 bases and J 2 bases; nucleotides not matched to a gene: 14. From germline, CDR1 is SGHAT and CDR2 FQNNGV. This CDR3 spans 17 amino acids. The CDR3 DNA reads as TGTGCCAGTCGGGAGGCTAGCGGGAGGAGAGCACAAGAGACCCAGTACTTC. Residues: CASREASGRRAQETQYF.

The rearrangement links TRBV6-5 to TRBJ2-5; possibly TRBD1 or TRBD2 for D (6 bases each). The CDR3 sequence is 15 residues long. Trimming pared 7 bases from V and 2 bases from J, leaving 17 bases between. From germline, CDR1 is MNHEY and CDR2 SVGAGI. The CDR3 reads CASTPVGGLQETQYF. The CDR3 DNA follows: TGTGCCAGCACCCCGGTGGGGGGCCTACAAGAGACCCAGTACTTC.

The chain has TRBV12-3 or TRBV12-4 and TRBJ1-4; D is ambiguous. CDR3 length equals 12 residues. V gave up 6 bases and J gave up 4 bases, with 6 bases separating them. The DNA of the CDR3 is TGTGCCAGCAGCCCTAGTAATGAAAAACTGTTTTTT. Translation gives CASSPSNEKLFF.

This clonotype was detected a few times. The genes are TRBV20-1 and TRBJ2-3; possible D gene TRBD2, 6 bases. V lost 6 bases, J lost 2 bases, and 15 bases lay in between. The CDR3 consists of 14 residues. The germline V gene has CDR1 DFQATT and CDR2 SNEGSKA (reference sequence). Here the CDR3 reads CSAKHGGVTDTQYF. The CDR3 nucleotides are TGCAGTGCAAAACACGGAGGGGTCACAGATACGCAGTATTTT.

At least ten counts were recorded for this clonotype. The chain links TRBV29-1 to TRBJ2-7; the match to TRBD2 covers 13 bases. Germline V CDR1 and CDR2: SQVTM, ANQGSEA. The V and J ends lost 8 bases and 2 bases, in that order; junction bases with no gene match: 6. This CDR3 region has 14 residues. CDR3 loop: CSFGLAGATYEQYF. The CDR3 nucleotides read TGCAGCTTCGGACTAGCGGGAGCGACCTACGAGCAGTACTTC.

This clonotype has only a few counts. This chain uses TRBV20-1 with TRBJ2-1; 7 nucleotides match TRBD1. CDR1 DFQATT and CDR2 SNEGSKA come from the germline V gene (reference sequence). J was trimmed by 6 bases and V by 4 bases; bases with no gene match: 15. This CDR3 comprises 16 residues. DNA of the CDR3: TGCAGTGCTACCCCTTGGCCGACAGGGTCCCTCAATGAGCAGTTCTTC. It yields the protein CSATPWPTGSLNEQFF.

Points on this clonotype: A junction end diverges from the germline sequence, so it may reflect a read error. This chain joins TRBV5-1 and TRBJ2-7; 14 nucleotides match TRBD2. Germline CDR1 reads SGHRS; CDR2 reads YFSETQ. The CDR3 spans 16 residues. The CDR3 protein is CASSYGLAGGPYVQYF. As DNA, the CDR3 is TGCGCCAGCAGCTACGGACTAGCGGGGGGTCCCTACGTGCAGTACTTC. Full variable domain (remainder filled in from reference TRBV5-1 and TRBJ2-7): KAGVTQTPRYLIKTRGQQVTLSCSPISGHRSVSWYQQTPGQGLQFLFEYFSETQRNKGNFPGRFSGRQFSNSRSEMNVSTLELGDSALYLCASSYGLAGGPYVQYFGPGTRLTVT.

The chain joins TRBV6-2 or TRBV6-3 to TRBJ2-5; 9 bases map to TRBD1. Near its end, the DNA agrees better with TRBJ2-7, so the J call may be wrong. Germline V gene sequence: CDR1 MNHEY, CDR2 SVGEGT. The CDR3 runs 16 residues. CDR3 region: CASSPIGTGKEHEQYF. As DNA, the CDR3 is TGTGCCAGCAGCCCAATTGGGACAGGGAAGGAACACGAGCAGTACTTC.